The source of this TCR beta chain is a study of blood T cells in healthy people across ages. Note on this clonotype: Its target is not known.

The germline gives CDR1 SGHRS, CDR2 YFSETQ. There are 14 residues in the CDR3. Trimming shortened V by 4 bases and J by 1 base, and 11 bases separated the two germline ends. General observations from the study: Conclusively comparing naive with antigen-experienced cells was impossible with unsorted PBMCs.

Next came a second PCR, run for about 7 to 11 cycles, which used a sample-barcoded 5' primer along with a J-beta primer mix. Each sample provided no less than 2.5 million CDR3-containing paired-end reads. TCRdb recomputed calls from the 5' RACE reads with MiXCR, one row per CDR3 protein. The sample yields about 500,000 distinct CDR3 sequences, about 24% seen once. These same data were also listed under a study on T cells of mothers and their children. In that study: Thymic selection, a shaping force on TCR recombination output, acts similarly in related and unrelated pairs.

This chain connects TRBV5-1 to TRBJ1-1; no definite D call. The source of this sequence is a boy between 10 and 17 years old in good health. The sample was blood. The CDR3 region is CASSAPKGNTEAFF. DNA of the CDR3: TGCGCCAGCAGCGCGCCCAAGGGGAACACTGAAGCTTTCTTT.